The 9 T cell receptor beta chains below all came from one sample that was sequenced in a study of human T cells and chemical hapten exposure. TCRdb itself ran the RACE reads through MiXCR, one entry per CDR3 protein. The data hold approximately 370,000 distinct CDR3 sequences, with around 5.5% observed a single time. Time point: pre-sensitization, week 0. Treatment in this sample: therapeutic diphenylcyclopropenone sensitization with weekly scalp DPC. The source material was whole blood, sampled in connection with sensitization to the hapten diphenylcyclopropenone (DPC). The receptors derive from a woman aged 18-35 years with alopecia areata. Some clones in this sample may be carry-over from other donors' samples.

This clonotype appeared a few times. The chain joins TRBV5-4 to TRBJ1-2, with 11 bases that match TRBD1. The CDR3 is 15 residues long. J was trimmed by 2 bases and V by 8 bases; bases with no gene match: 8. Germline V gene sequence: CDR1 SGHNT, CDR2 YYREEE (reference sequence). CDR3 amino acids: CASRGQGGSNYGYTF. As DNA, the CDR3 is TGTGCCAGTCGGGGACAGGGGGGGTCCAACTATGGCTACACCTTC.

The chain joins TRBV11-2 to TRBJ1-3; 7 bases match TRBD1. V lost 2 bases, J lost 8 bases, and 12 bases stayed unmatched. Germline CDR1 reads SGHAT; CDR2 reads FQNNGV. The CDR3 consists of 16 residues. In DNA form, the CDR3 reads TGTGCCAGCAGCTTATATGGGACAGTAAATGCGGACACCATATATTTT. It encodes CASSLYGTVNADTIYF.

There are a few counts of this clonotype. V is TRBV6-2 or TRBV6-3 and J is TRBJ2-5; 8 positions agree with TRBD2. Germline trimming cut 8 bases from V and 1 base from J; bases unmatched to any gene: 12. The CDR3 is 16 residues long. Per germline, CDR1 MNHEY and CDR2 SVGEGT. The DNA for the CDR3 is TGTGCCAGCTCAAACGAAGCGGGGGACCTCCAAGAGACCCAGTACTTC. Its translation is CASSNEAGDLQETQYF.

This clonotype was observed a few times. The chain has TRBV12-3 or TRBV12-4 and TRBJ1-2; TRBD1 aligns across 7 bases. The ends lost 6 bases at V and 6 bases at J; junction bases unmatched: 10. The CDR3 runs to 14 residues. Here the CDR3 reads CASSIPTGFDGYTF. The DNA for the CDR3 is TGTGCCAGCAGCATCCCGACAGGGTTTGATGGCTACACCTTC.

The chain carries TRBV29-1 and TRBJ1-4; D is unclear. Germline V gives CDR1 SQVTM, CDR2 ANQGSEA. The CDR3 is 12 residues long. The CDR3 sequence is CDGVPSNEKLFF. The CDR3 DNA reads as TGCGACGGCGTTCCGAGTAATGAAAAACTGTTTTTT.

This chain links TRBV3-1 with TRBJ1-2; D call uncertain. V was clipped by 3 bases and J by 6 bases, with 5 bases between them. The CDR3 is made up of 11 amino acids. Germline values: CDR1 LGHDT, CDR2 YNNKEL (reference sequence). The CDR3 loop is CASSHADGYTF. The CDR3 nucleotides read TGTGCCAGCAGCCACGCGGATGGCTACACCTTC.

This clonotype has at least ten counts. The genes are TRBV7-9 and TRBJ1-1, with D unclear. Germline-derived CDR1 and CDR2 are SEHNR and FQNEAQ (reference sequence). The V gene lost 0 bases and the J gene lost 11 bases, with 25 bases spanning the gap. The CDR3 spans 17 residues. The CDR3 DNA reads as TGTGCCAGCAGCTTAGCGCGATCGTCCACTCCTCACTTCGGGGCTTTCTTT. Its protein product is CASSLARSSTPHFGAFF.

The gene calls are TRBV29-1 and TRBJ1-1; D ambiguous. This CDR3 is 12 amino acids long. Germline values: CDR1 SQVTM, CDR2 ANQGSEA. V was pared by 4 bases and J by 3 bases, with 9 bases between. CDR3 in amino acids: CSVAGSDTEAFF. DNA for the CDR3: TGCAGCGTTGCCGGGTCGGACACTGAAGCTTTCTTT.

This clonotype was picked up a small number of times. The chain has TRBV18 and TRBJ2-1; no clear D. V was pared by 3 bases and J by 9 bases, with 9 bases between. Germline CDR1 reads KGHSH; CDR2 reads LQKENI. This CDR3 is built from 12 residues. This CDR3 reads CASSPESGEQFF. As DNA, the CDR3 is TGTGCCAGCTCACCTGAATCAGGTGAGCAGTTCTTC.